Following are 18 T cell receptor beta chains from one sample sequenced in a study of T cell repertoires in cytomegalovirus infection. The antigens for these receptors are not known. TCRdb fed the reads into MiXCR, producing one record per CDR3 protein. This repertoire shows approximately 770,000 distinct CDR3 sequences, 25% to 30% found once; its top ten account for 13%. Sequencing was performed on cultured CD8+ T cells from PBMCs, taken from culture after CMV antigen stimulation. All receptors come from a human donor in good health (CMV status not recorded). Some clones in this sample may be carry-over from other donors' samples.

This clonotype was observed a single time. This could be a read error, since a much larger clone is one nucleotide away. V and J are TRBV12-3 or TRBV12-4 and TRBJ2-7, with 9 bases fitting TRBD1. This CDR3 contains 15 residues. CDR3 DNA: TGTGCCAGCAGTGCCTCCGGGACAGGGTCCTACGAGCAGTGCTTC. It translates to CASSASGTGSYEQCF.

This clonotype was seen more than once but under ten times. The chain carries TRBV7-2 and TRBJ2-1, with 7 bases fitting TRBD1. The germline gives CDR1 SGHTA, CDR2 FQGNSA. The CDR3 runs 15 residues. The ends lost 1 base at V and 6 bases at J; junction bases unmatched: 6. CDR3 nucleotides: TGTGCCAGCAGCTTAGGGCCGCCAGGGGGCAATGAGCAGTTCTTC. It yields the protein CASSLGPPGGNEQFF.

In its sample, this clonotype was seen a few times. This chain uses TRBV28 with TRBJ1-6; D not certain. This CDR3 contains 15 residues. Trimming took off 7 bases at V and 5 bases at J, with 15 bases between the two ends. Germline-derived CDR1 and CDR2 are MDHEN and SYDVKM. Here the CDR3 reads CASIPRAVDNSPLHF. The DNA for the CDR3 is TGTGCCAGCATTCCTCGTGCCGTGGATAATTCACCCCTCCACTTT.

The rearrangement links TRBV18 to TRBJ2-7; TRBD2 matches at 10 bases. V gave up 1 base and J gave up 3 bases; unmatched junction bases: 3. Germline lookup yields CDR1 KGHSH and CDR2 LQKENI. This CDR3 contains 15 residues. As DNA, the CDR3 is TGTGCCAGCTCACCACAAGGACTAGCGGACTACGAGCAGTACTTC. Encoded protein: CASSPQGLADYEQYF.

This chain connects TRBV4-1 to TRBJ2-3; D is ambiguous. Trimming removed 6 bases from V and 6 bases from J, with 19 bases in between. Germline V gene data show CDR1 as MGHRA and CDR2 as YSYEKL. CDR3 length: 15 amino acids. CDR3 sequence reads: CASRPNSGFGDTQYF. In DNA, the CDR3 is TGCGCCAGCAGGCCAAATTCGGGTTTTGGGGATACGCAGTATTTT.

The CDR3 coding sequence is TGTGCCACCTCGGGACCGCTCACTGAAGCTTTCTTT. Translating it yields CATSGPLTEAFF. J is TRBJ1-1 and V is TRBV7-9, with D perhaps matching TRBD1 (5 bases). The length of the CDR3 is 12 residues. Trimming pared 10 bases from V and 4 bases from J, leaving 13 bases between. Germline V gene sequence: CDR1 SEHNR, CDR2 FQNEAQ (reference sequence).

This chain uses TRBV7-8 with TRBJ2-5, with TRBD1 matching over 11 bases. V shed 4 bases, J shed 2 bases, and the junction held 6 bases outside the gene matches. There are 16 residues in the CDR3. Germline V CDR1 and CDR2: SGHVS, FQNEAQ. CDR3 sequence reads: CASSSHRDRGQETQYF. The CDR3, as DNA: TGTGCCAGCAGCTCACATCGGGACAGGGGGCAAGAGACCCAGTACTTC.

This clonotype was detected many times. The chain is built from TRBV12-3 or TRBV12-4 and TRBJ2-7, with no clear D. Trimming took 2 bases from V and 5 from J, leaving 7 bases between them. The CDR3 totals 12 residues. Here the CDR3 reads CASSLSVDEQYF. The CDR3 coding sequence is TGTGCCAGCAGTTTATCCGTCGACGAGCAGTACTTC.

This clonotype occurred a few times. V is TRBV12-3 or TRBV12-4 and J is TRBJ1-2; D remains ambiguous. This CDR3 is 12 amino acids long. V was pared by 8 bases and J by 1 base, with 8 bases between. As DNA, the CDR3 is TGTGCCAGCGGGAGGGTTAACTATGGCTACACCTTC. It translates to CASGRVNYGYTF.

This clonotype was found once. The chain recombines TRBV6-5 with TRBJ2-1; 7 nucleotides align to TRBD1. The CDR3 is made up of 16 amino acids. Looked up from germline, CDR1 is MNHEY and CDR2 is SVGAGI. V lost 0 bases and J lost 5; bases outside the gene matches: 7. CDR3 amino acids: CASSYSRGPVDNEQFF. The DNA for the CDR3 is TGTGCCAGCAGTTACTCTAGGGGGCCGGTAGACAATGAGCAGTTCTTC.

The table lists this clonotype with a few counts. The chain employs TRBV25-1 and TRBJ1-1; D not resolved. CDR3 length equals 12 residues. The germline V gene has CDR1 MGHDK and CDR2 SYGVNS. Trimming cost V 7 bases and J 3 bases, with 9 bases left between them. CDR3 DNA: TGTGCCAGCAAAGGCTGGGACACTGAAGCTTTCTTT. This gives the protein CASKGWDTEAFF.

The rearrangement joins TRBV19 to TRBJ2-1; no firm D call. CDR1 is LNHDA, CDR2 SQIVND, per germline (reference sequence). V was cut by 4 bases and J by 6 bases, with 7 bases left in between. This CDR3 comprises 12 residues. The CDR3 nucleotides read TGTGCCAGTAGTAGACCGTCCAATGAGCAGTTCTTC. Protein: CASSRPSNEQFF.

Only a few counts were recorded for this clonotype. The chain uses TRBV12-5 and TRBJ2-5; 7 bases map to TRBD2. V gave up 5 bases and J gave up 1 base; unmatched junction bases: 7. The CDR3 runs 15 residues. The germline CDR1 and CDR2 sequences are LGHNT and FRNRAP. The CDR3 DNA reads TGTGCTAGTGGTCTCGGGGGGAAGCCCCAAGAGACCCAGTACTTC. Translation gives CASGLGGKPQETQYF.

CDR3 coding DNA: TGTGCCAGCAGCCGGGACAGGGGGCCGTCCTACGAGCAGTACGTC. Translation: CASSRDRGPSYEQYV. The chain recombines TRBV7-9 with TRBJ2-7; 12 positions agree with TRBD1. The CDR3 loop spans 15 amino acids. From germline, CDR1 is SEHNR and CDR2 FQNEAQ (reference sequence). V lost 5 bases and J lost 1; bases outside the gene matches: 3.

The chain couples TRBV9 to TRBJ1-1, with D unresolved. Germline-derived CDR1 and CDR2 are SGDLS and YYNGEE. Trimming left V 4 bases short and J 3 bases short, with 13 bases between. The CDR3 is made up of 14 amino acids. Here the CDR3 reads CASSSADSYTEAFF. The CDR3 nucleotides read TGTGCCAGCAGCTCCGCGGACTCCTACACTGAAGCTTTCTTT.

The rearrangement links TRBV12-3 or TRBV12-4 to TRBJ1-1; 12 bases map to TRBD1. After removal of 1 base from V and 10 bases from J, the junction contained 4 bases not matched to a gene. The CDR3 sequence is 14 residues long. For the CDR3, the DNA is TGTGCCAGCAGTTTAGGGGACAGGGGGCGCGGAGCTTTCTTT. Protein: CASSLGDRGRGAFF.

Concerning this clonotype: This could be a read error, since a much larger clone is one nucleotide away. This sequence joins TRBV12-3 or TRBV12-4 and TRBJ2-3, with TRBD2 matching 7 bases. The V segment lost 6 bases and the J segment 3 bases; nucleotides outside the gene matches: 12. The CDR3 length is 16 residues. DNA for the CDR3: TGTGCCAGCAGGCAGTACCTAGCGGTGGGGACAGATACGCAGTATTTT. Amino acids: CASRQYLAVGTDTQYF.

This clonotype was observed once. The chain couples TRBV20-1 to TRBJ1-1, with D unclear. With 5 bases removed from V and 3 bases from J, the gap between germline ends came to 7 bases. The CDR3 spans 11 residues. The germline gives CDR1 DFQATT, CDR2 SNEGSKA (reference sequence). CDR3 loop: CSASSYTEAFF. The CDR3 bases are TGCAGTGCTTCTTCCTACACTGAAGCTTTCTTT.